The 9 T cell receptor beta chains in this list originate from one sample, sequenced in a study of shared clonotypes between healthy human individuals. Profiling relied on immunoSEQ multiplex PCR, and the TCRdb table lists in-frame clones only, not all of them. Among 2 million to 3 million clones listed, approximately 93% were seen once. The sample taken for sequencing was naive CD4+ T cells from PBMCs. Noted subset: CD45RA+ positively selected. All receptors come from a man between 18 and 35 years old in good health. Some clones in this sample may be carry-over from other donors' samples.

With regard to this clone: This sample includes further DNA sequences coding for the same CDR3. The CDR3, as DNA: TGCAGCGTGGCGGGGACTAGCGGGAGAACAGATACGCAGTATTTT. The encoded protein is CSVAGTSGRTDTQYF. This rearrangement joins TRBV29-1 to TRBJ2-3; TRBD2 aligns across 14 bases. V was clipped by 6 bases and J by 3 bases; unmatched bases: 5. Germline V gene data show CDR1 as SQVTM and CDR2 as ANQGSEA. The CDR3 totals 15 residues.

As for this clone: The junction does not match germline at one end; this may be a read error. V usage is TRBV2 and J usage is TRBJ1-2; D unclear. The CDR3 spans 11 residues. Looked up from germline, CDR1 is SNHLY and CDR2 is FYNNEI. The CDR3 spells CASSELSGSFF. CDR3 sequence (DNA): TGTGCCAGCAGTGAACTTTCGGGTTCCTTTTTC. Together with reference TRBV2 and TRBJ1-2, the CDR3 gives the full variable domain: EPEVTQTPSHQVTQMGQEVILRCVPISNHLYFYWYRQILGQKVEFLVSFYNNEISEKSEIFDDQFSVERPDGSNFTLKIRSTKLEDSAMYFCASSELSGSFFGSGTRLTVV.

V gene TRBV6-5 combines with J gene TRBJ2-2; the match to TRBD1 covers 7 bases. From germline, CDR1 is MNHEY and CDR2 SVGAGI. The CDR3 consists of 16 residues. V was pared by 2 bases and J by 4 bases, with 7 bases of the junction left unmatched. CDR3 sequence reads: CASSYERGGGTGELFF. In nucleotides, the CDR3 is TGTGCCAGCAGTTACGAGAGAGGGGGCGGCACCGGGGAGCTGTTTTTT.

Turning to this clone: This same CDR3 is encoded by further DNA sequences in the sample. The rearrangement links TRBV29-1 to TRBJ2-3; unclear D gene. CDR1 SQVTM and CDR2 ANQGSEA come from the germline V gene. The V end was cut by 3 bases, the J end by 4 bases, with 8 bases between. The CDR3 loop spans 12 amino acids. The CDR3 reads CSVDLGADTQYF. The CDR3 nucleotides read TGCAGCGTTGACTTGGGCGCAGATACGCAGTATTTT.

The chain couples TRBV15 to TRBJ1-4, with D hard to call. The germline CDR1 and CDR2 sequences are LNHNV and YYDKDF (reference sequence). This CDR3 contains 15 residues. Trimming removed 7 bases from V and 2 bases from J, with 14 bases in between. The CDR3 is CATNFGQTTNEKLFF. The CDR3 DNA follows: TGTGCCACCAATTTTGGTCAGACGACTAATGAAAAACTGTTTTTT.

This chain links TRBV6-1 with TRBJ1-1; no clear D gene. Between the trimmed V and J ends, which lost 10 bases and 1 base, there was a span of 13 bases. This CDR3 spans 13 amino acids. Germline V gene sequence: CDR1 MNHNS, CDR2 SASEGT. DNA for the CDR3: TGTGCCACCCCTGGCGTGGCGAACACTGAAGCTTTCTTT. This gives the protein CATPGVANTEAFF.

V gene TRBV7-9 combines with J gene TRBJ2-7; D unresolved. Germline lookup yields CDR1 SEHNR and CDR2 FQNEAQ (reference sequence). The CDR3 extends over 13 amino acids. Trimming took off 1 base at V and 3 bases at J, with 7 bases between the two ends. The CDR3 spells CASSLGDFYEQYF. CDR3 DNA: TGTGCCAGCAGCTTAGGGGATTTCTACGAGCAGTACTTC.

The CDR3, as DNA: TGTGCCAGCAGTCCTCTCCGGGGGGAAGATACGCAGTATTTT. Its protein product is CASSPLRGEDTQYF. The chain recombines TRBV2 with TRBJ2-3, with 7 bases lining up with TRBD2. Germline assignment: CDR1 SNHLY and CDR2 FYNNEI. After removal of 5 bases from V and 5 bases from J, the junction contained 7 bases not matched to a gene. The CDR3 runs to 14 residues.

The gene calls are TRBV28 and TRBJ1-5; D perhaps matches TRBD1 (6 bases). From germline, CDR1 is MDHEN and CDR2 SYDVKM. CDR3 length: 15 amino acids. The V end was cut by 2 bases, the J end by 5 bases, with 13 bases between. For the CDR3, the DNA is TGTGCCAGCAGTTTAGGGGGCTTTTGGGATCAGCCCCAGCATTTT. Its protein is CASSLGGFWDQPQHF.